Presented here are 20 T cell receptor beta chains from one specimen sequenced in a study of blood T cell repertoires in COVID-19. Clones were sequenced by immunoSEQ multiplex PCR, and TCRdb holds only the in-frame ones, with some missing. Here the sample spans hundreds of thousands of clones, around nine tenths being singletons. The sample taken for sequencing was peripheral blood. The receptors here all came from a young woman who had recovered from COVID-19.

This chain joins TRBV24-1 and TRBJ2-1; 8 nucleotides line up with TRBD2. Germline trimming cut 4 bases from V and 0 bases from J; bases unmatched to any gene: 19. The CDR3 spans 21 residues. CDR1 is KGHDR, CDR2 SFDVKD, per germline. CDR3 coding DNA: TGTGCCACCAGTGACCCCTCCCAGCGGGAGCCACCCTCAATCTCCTACAATGAGCAGTTCTTC. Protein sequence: CATSDPSQREPPSISYNEQFF.

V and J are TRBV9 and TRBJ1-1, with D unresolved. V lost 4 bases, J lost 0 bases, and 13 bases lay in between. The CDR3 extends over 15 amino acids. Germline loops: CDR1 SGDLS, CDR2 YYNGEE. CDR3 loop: CASSPRASMNTEAFF. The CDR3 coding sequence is TGTGCCAGCAGCCCCCGTGCCAGTATGAACACTGAAGCTTTCTTT.

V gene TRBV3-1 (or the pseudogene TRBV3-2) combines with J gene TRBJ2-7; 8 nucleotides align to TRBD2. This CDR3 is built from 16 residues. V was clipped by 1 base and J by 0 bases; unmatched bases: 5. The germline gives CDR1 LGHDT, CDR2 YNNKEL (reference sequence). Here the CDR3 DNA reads TGTGCCAGCAGCCAAGTGGCTAGCGGGCCCTCCTACGAGCAGTACGTC. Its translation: CASSQVASGPSYEQYV.

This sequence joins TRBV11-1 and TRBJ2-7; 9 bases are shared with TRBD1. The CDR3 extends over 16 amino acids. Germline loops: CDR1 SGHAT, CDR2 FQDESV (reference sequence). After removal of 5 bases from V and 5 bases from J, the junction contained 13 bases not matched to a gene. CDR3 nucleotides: TGTGCCAGCAGCCTAGGGACAGGGAGAAAGAGGGACGAGCAGTACGTC. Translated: CASSLGTGRKRDEQYV.

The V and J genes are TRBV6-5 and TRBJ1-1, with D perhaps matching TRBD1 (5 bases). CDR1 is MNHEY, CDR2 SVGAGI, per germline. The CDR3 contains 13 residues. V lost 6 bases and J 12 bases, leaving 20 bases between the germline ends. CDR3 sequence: CASSDAPGGGTFF. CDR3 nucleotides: TGTGCCAGCAGCGACGCACCGGGGGGGGGAACTTTCTTT.

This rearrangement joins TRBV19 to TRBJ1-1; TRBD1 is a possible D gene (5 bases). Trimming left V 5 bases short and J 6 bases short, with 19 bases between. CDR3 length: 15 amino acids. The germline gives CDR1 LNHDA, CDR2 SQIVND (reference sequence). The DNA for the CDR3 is TGTGCCAGTAGTCCAAGGACAAGCCCGCCGGCTGAAGCTTTCTTT. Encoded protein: CASSPRTSPPAEAFF.

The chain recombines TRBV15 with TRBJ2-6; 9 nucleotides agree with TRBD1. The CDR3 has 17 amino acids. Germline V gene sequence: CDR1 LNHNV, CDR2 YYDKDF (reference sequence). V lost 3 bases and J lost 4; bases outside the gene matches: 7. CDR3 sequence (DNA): TGTGCCACCAGCAGGACCCGACAGGGGGTAGGGGCCAACGTCCTGACTTTC. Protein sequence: CATSRTRQGVGANVLTF.

CDR3 amino acids: CSSGETGSVYGYTF. The CDR3 DNA reads as TGCAGCTCCGGGGAGACAGGGTCGGTCTATGGCTACACCTTC. The chain couples TRBV29-1 to TRBJ1-2; 7 positions match TRBD1. V lost 8 bases to trimming and J lost 4 bases; unmatched junction nucleotides: 13. The CDR3 covers 14 residues. Germline V gene data show CDR1 as SQVTM and CDR2 as ANQGSEA.

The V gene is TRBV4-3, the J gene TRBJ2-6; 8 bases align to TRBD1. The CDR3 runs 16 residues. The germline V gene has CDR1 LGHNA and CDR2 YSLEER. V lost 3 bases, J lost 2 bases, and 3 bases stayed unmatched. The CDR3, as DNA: TGCGCCAGCAGCCAGGACAGGGTTGCTGGGGCCAACGTCCTGACTTTC. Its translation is CASSQDRVAGANVLTF.

CDR3 loop: CASSGGQGRWTDTQYF. The CDR3 DNA follows: TGCGCCAGCAGCGGAGGACAGGGGAGGTGGACAGATACGCAGTATTTT. The rearrangement uses TRBV5-1 and TRBJ2-3; 9 bases line up with TRBD1. CDR1 is SGHRS, CDR2 YFSETQ, per germline. Germline trimming cut 4 bases from V and 3 bases from J; bases unmatched to any gene: 9. The CDR3 length is 16 residues.

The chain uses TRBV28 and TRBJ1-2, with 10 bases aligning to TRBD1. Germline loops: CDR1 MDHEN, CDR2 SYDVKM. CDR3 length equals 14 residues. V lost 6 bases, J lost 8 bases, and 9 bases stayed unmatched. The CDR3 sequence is CASSPTGGDLGYTF. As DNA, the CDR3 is TGTGCCAGCAGCCCGACAGGGGGCGACCTGGGCTACACCTTC.

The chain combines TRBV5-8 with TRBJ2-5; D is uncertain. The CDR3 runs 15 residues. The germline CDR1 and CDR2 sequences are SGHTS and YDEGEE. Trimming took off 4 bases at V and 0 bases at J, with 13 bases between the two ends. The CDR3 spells CASSPYPEYQETQYF. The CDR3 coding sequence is TGTGCCAGCAGCCCGTATCCGGAGTACCAAGAGACCCAGTACTTC.

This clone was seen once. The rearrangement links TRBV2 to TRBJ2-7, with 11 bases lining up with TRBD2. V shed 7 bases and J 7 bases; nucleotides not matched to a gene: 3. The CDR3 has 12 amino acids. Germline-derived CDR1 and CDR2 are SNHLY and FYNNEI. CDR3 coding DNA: TGTGCCAGCATTCGACTAGCGGGAGAGCAGTACGTC. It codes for CASIRLAGEQYV.

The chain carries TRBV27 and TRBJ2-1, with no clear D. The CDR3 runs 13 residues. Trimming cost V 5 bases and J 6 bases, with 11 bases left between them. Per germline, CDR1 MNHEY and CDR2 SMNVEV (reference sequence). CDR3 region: CASSLGGPNEQFF. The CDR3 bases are TGTGCCAGCAGTCTAGGTGGCCCCAATGAGCAGTTCTTC.

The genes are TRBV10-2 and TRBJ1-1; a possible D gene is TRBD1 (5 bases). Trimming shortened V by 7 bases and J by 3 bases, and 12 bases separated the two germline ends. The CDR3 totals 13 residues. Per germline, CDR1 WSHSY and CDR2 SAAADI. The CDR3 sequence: CASTRGWDTEAFF. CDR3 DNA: TGCGCCAGCACAAGGGGCTGGGACACTGAAGCTTTCTTT.

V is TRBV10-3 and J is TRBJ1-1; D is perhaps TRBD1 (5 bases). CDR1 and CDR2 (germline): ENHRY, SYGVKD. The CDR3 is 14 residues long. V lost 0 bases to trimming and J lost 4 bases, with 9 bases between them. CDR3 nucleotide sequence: TGTGCCATCAGTGAGTCACGGGGGGGCACTGAAGCTTTCTTT. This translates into CAISESRGGTEAFF.

This CDR3 is CASSSGTSGRSSYNEQFF. CDR3 nucleotides: TGTGCCAGCAGTTCCGGGACTAGCGGGAGGTCCTCCTACAATGAGCAGTTCTTC. The chain couples TRBV6-2 or TRBV6-3 to TRBJ2-1; 15 bases map to TRBD2. J lost 0 bases, V lost 4 bases, and 4 bases had no gene match. CDR1 and CDR2 from the germline V gene are MNHEY and SVGEGT. This CDR3 is built from 18 residues.

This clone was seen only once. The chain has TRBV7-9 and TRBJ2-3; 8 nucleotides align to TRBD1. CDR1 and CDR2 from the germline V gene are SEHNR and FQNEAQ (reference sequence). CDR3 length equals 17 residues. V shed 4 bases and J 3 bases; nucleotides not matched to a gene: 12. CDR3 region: CASSWGQVGRTTDTQYF. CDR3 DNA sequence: TGTGCCAGCAGCTGGGGACAGGTCGGGAGAACGACAGATACGCAGTATTTT.

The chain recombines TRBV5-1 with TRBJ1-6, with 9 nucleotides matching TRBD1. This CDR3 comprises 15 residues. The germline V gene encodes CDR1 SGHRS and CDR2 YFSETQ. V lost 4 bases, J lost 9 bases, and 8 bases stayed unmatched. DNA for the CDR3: TGCGCCAGCAGCCCGGGACAGGGTATTAGTTCACCCCTCCACTTT. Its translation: CASSPGQGISSPLHF.

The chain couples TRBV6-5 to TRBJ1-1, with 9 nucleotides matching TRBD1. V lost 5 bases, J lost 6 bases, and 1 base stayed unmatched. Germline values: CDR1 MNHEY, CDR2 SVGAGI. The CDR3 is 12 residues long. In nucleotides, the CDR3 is TGTGCCAGCAGTACAGGGGGCCCTGAAGCTTTCTTT. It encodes CASSTGGPEAFF.